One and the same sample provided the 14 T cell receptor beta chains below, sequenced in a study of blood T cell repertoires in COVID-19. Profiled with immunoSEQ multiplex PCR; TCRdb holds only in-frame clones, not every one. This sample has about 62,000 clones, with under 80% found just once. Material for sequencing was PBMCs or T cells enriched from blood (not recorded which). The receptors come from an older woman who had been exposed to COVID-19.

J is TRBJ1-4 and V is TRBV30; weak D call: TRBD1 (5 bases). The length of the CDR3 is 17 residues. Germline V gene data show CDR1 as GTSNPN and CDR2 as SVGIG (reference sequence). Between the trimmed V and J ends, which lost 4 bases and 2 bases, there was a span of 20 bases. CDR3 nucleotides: TGTGCCTGGAACAGTCCCGGGGGAGAAAAGACTAATGAAAAACTGTTTTTT. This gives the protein CAWNSPGGEKTNEKLFF.

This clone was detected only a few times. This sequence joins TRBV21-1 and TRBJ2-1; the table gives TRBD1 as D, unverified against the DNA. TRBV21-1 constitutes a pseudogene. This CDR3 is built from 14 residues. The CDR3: CASSRPQQGSEQFF. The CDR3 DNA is TGTGCCAGCAGCCGACCTCAACAGGGCAGTGAGCAGTTCTTC.

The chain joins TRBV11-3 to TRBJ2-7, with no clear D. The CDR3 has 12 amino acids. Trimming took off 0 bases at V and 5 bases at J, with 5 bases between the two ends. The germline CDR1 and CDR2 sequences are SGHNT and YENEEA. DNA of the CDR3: TGTGCCAGCAGCTTAGACAGGCACGAGCAGTACTTC. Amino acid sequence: CASSLDRHEQYF.

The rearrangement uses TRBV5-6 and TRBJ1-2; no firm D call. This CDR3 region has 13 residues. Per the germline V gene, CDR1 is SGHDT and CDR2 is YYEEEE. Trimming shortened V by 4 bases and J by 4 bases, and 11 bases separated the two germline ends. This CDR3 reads CASSLNRGYGYTF. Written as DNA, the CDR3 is TGTGCCAGCAGCCTAAACCGCGGCTATGGCTACACCTTC.

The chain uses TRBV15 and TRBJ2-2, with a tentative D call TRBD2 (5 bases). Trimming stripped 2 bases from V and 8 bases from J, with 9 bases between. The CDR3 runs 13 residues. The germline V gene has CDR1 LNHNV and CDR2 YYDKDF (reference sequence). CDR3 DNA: TGTGCCACCAGCAGATCTAAGCGGGGGGAGCTGTTTTTT. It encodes CATSRSKRGELFF.

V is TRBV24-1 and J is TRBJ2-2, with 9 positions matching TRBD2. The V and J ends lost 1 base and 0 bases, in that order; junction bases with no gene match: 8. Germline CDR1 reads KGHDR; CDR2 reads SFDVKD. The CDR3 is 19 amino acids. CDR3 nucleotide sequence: TGTGCCACCAGTGATTTTGCACTAGCGGGCCCCTCGAACACCGGGGAGCTGTTTTTT. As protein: CATSDFALAGPSNTGELFF.

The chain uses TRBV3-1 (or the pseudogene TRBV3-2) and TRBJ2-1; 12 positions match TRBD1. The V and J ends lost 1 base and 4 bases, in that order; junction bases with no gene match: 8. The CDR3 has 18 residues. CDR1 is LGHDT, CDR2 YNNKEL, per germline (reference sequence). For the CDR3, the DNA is TGTGCCAGCAGCCAAGGTAACCCGGGACAGGGGGCATACAATGAGCAGTTCTTC. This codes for CASSQGNPGQGAYNEQFF.

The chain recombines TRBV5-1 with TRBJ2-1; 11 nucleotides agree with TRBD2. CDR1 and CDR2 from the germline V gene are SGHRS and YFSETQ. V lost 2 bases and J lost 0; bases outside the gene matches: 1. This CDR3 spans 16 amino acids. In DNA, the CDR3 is TGCGCCAGCAGCTTTAGCGGGGGGGCCTCCTACAATGAGCAGTTCTTC. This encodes CASSFSGGASYNEQFF.

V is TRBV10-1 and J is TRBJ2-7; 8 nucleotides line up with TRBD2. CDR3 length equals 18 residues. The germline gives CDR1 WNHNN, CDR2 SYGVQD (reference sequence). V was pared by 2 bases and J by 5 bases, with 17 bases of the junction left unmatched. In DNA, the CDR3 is TGCGCCAGCAGTGAGAACGTGACAGGTCGTAGCGGGAACCACGAGCAGTACTTC. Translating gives CASSENVTGRSGNHEQYF.

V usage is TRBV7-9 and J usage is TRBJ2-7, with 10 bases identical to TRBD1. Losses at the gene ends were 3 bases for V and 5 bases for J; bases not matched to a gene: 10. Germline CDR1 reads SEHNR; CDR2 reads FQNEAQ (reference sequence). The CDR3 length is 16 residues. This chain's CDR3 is CASSLGIDRGLDEQYF. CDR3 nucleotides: TGTGCCAGCAGCTTGGGGATCGACAGGGGGCTCGACGAGCAGTACTTC.

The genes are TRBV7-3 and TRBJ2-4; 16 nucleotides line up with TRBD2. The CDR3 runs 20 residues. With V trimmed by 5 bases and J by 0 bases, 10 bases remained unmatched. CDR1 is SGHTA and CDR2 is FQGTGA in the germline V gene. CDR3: CASSPNPGLAGGLAKNIQYF. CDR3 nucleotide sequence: TGTGCCAGCAGCCCCAACCCGGGACTAGCGGGGGGGCTAGCCAAAAACATTCAGTACTTC.

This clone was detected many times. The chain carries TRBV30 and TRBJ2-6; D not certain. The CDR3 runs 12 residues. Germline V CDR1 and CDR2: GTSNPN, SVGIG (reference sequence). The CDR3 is CALTRGANVLTF. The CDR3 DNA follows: TGTGCACTCACTCGGGGGGCCAACGTCCTGACTTTC.

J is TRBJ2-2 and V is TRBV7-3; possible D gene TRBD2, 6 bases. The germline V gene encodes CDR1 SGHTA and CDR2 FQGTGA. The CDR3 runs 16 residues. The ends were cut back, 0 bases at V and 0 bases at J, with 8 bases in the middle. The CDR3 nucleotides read TGTGCCAGCAGCTTAACGGGACTGACGAACACCGGGGAGCTGTTTTTT. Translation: CASSLTGLTNTGELFF.

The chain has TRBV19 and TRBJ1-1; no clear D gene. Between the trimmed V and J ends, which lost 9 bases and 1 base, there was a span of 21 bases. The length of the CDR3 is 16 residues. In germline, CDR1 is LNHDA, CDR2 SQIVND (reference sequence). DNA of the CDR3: TGTGCCAGCGAAGAGAGTATGAGACACCCGAACACTGAAGCTTTCTTT. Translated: CASEESMRHPNTEAFF.